Below are 9 T cell receptor beta chains sequenced from a single sample in a study of T cells in women clearing cervical HPV infection (dated by TCRdb to the late 2010s). Libraries were made using the immunoSEQ multiplex PCR assay. TCRdb carries this immuneACCESS record with in-frame sequences only. Its versions omit some clonotypes, under half of them owing to an unresolved V gene in the studies checked, with the rest unexplained. This sample's table contains around 19,000 clones. The top ten clones comprise 5% of the sample. The specimen was blood buffy coat. The receptors derive from a woman aged 18-70 years with a cervical HPV16 infection that either progressed to CIN3+ or cleared (not recorded which).

To note about this clone: The read falls 3 residues short of the CDR3 end, and the missing part is taken from the germline J gene. The genes are TRBV12-3 or TRBV12-4 and TRBJ1-4; TRBD1 matches at 7 bases. This CDR3 comprises 14 residues. V was clipped by 5 bases and J by 7 bases; unmatched bases: 7. CDR3 loop: CASSTGAEGEKLFF. Partial CDR3 DNA: TGTGCCAGCAGTACAGGGGCCGAAGGTGAAAAA.

On this clone: The CDR3 end lies 3 residues beyond the end of the read and is filled in from the germline J gene. Other nucleotide sequences from this sample produce the same CDR3. This rearrangement joins TRBV5-1 to TRBJ1-3; 8 nucleotides match TRBD1. The junction had 4 bases not matched to a gene; V was cut back by 5 bases and J by 0 bases. The CDR3 consists of 15 residues. Germline V CDR1 and CDR2: SGHRS, YFSETQ. CDR3 DNA, as far as it was read: TGCGCCAGCAGTTTCGGACAGGGCTCTGGAAACACC. Translating it yields CASSFGQGSGNT. The full CDR3 protein is CASSFGQGSGNTIYF.

The DNA read from the CDR3 is TGTGCCAGTAGTTATCAGCGGCGGGGT. This sequence encodes CASSYQRRG. The full CDR3 sequence reads CASSYQRRGQYF. The rearrangement joins TRBV19 to TRBJ2-4; D perhaps matches TRBD2 (6 bases). Read sequence stops 3 residues before the CDR3 end, and the germline J gene provides the missing end. The V gene's germline CDR1 is LNHDA and CDR2 SQIVND (reference sequence). The CDR3 length is 12 residues. The complete variable domain, with remaining parts taken from reference TRBV19 and TRBJ2-4, reads DGGITQSPKYLFRKEGQNVTLSCEQNLNHDAMYWYRQDPGQGLRLIYYSQIVNDFQKGDIAEGYSVSREKKESFPLTVTSAQKNPTAFYLCASSYQRRGQYFGAGTRLSVL.

For this clone: The CDR3 extends 3 residues past the end of the read, so its final part is completed from the germline J gene. The J gene is TRBJ1-2, the V gene TRBV7-9; D unclear. Germline V lookup: CDR1 SEHNR, CDR2 FQNEAQ (reference sequence). The CDR3 runs 13 residues. This chain's CDR3 is CASSRHPGEGYTF. The CDR3 DNA, read in part, is TGTGCCAGCAGCCGACATCCCGGGGAGGGC.

Details on this clone: One end of the junction varies from germline; a read error may be responsible. The read finishes 3 residues shy of the CDR3 end, and the germline J gene is used to complete it. V is TRBV4-2 and J is TRBJ2-1; the D is unclear. CDR3 length: 16 amino acids. Per germline, CDR1 LGHNA and CDR2 YNFKEQ. The part of the CDR3 DNA that was read is TGCGCCAGCAGCCTAGACACGTTCAGCTCCTACAATGAG. Protein sequence: CASSLDTFSSYNE. The whole CDR3 protein reads CASSLDTFSSYNEQFF.

A word on this clone: The read ends 3 residues shy of where the CDR3 ends; the end is completed using the germline J gene. V usage is TRBV11-2 and J usage is TRBJ2-7; a possible D gene is TRBD2 (7 bases). The length of the CDR3 is 14 residues. The germline V gene has CDR1 SGHAT and CDR2 FQNNGV. Between the trimmed V and J ends, which lost 5 bases and 5 bases, there was a span of 16 bases. The CDR3 bases that were read are TGTGCCAGCAGCCCACTAAGGGGGGGCCACGAG. Translation: CASSPLRGGHE. Given in full, the CDR3 is CASSPLRGGHEQYF.

Turning to this clone: The CDR3 end falls 3 residues outside the read, so it is completed with the germline J gene. This chain uses TRBV3-1 (or the pseudogene TRBV3-2) with TRBJ1-5; D not certain. Germline CDR1 LGHDT, CDR2 YNNKEL (reference sequence). Trimming removed 4 bases from V and 4 bases from J, with 8 bases in between. This CDR3 is 13 amino acids long. The sequenced CDR3 bases are TGTGCCAGCAGCCGCGGCCAAAATCAGCCC. It is translated as CASSRGQNQP. In full, the CDR3 is CASSRGQNQPQHF.

In regard to this clone: The CDR3 end lies 3 residues beyond the end of the read and is filled in from the germline J gene. The genes are TRBV30 and TRBJ2-7, with D uncertain. CDR3 length equals 11 residues. V lost 2 bases and J 3 bases, leaving 5 bases between the germline ends. Germline assignment: CDR1 GTSNPN and CDR2 SVGIG (reference sequence). Partial CDR3 DNA: TGTGCCTGGAGTCTCCGCTACGAG. It codes for CAWSLRYE. In full, the CDR3 reads CAWSLRYEQYF.

Incomplete CDR3 DNA: TGTGCCAGCAGCACCCCTACAGGGAACTATGGC. Amino acids: CASSTPTGNYG. The whole CDR3 protein reads CASSTPTGNYGYTF. This chain uses TRBV7-9 with TRBJ1-2, with D possibly TRBD1 on 6 matching bases. The sequence runs out 3 residues before the end of the CDR3; the remainder is reconstructed from the germline J gene. CDR3 length: 14 residues. V was trimmed by 5 bases and J by 2 bases, leaving 12 bases between them. Germline V gene data show CDR1 as SEHNR and CDR2 as FQNEAQ (reference sequence).